Listed below are T cell receptor beta chains from one sample, sequenced in a study of blood T cell repertoires in COVID-19. Using immunoSEQ multiplex PCR, the repertoire was profiled, and TCRdb retains in-frame clones only, with some absent. The top ten clones hold around 1.9% of a sample with fewer than 250,000 clones, more than 75% of them seen once. Sequencing was carried out using PBMCs or T cells enriched from blood (not recorded which). All receptors derive from a woman aged 50 to 60 who had recovered from COVID-19. The CDR3 runs from the conserved cysteine through the conserved F or W. Each record gives: J gene, D gene, V gene, CDR3 DNA, CDR3 protein. A D gene is named only where the DNA matches it firmly.

>TRBJ2-1|TRBD2|TRBV29-1
TGCAGCGTTGAACAGACTAGCGGAACCCTGGGGAATGAGCAGTTCTTC
CSVEQTSGTLGNEQFF
>TRBJ2-5|.|TRBV5-1
TGCGCCAGCAGCTTGGCCGGGATGCGCGAAGAGACCCAGTACTTC
CASSLAGMREETQYF
>TRBJ2-7|TRBD2|TRBV2
TGTGCCAGCAGAGCTAGCGGGAGTTCTTACGAGCAGTACTTC
CASRASGSSYEQYF
>TRBJ1-2|.|TRBV5-4
TGTGCCAGCAGCGTCGACATGGCCTATGGCTACACCTTC
CASSVDMAYGYTF
>TRBJ2-2|.|TRBV5-1
TGCGCCAGCAGCTTGGCCGGGCAGGGTAACACCGGGGAGCTGTTTTTT
CASSLAGQGNTGELFF
>TRBJ1-1|TRBD1|TRBV29-1
TGCAGCGCAGGGACAGGGAGGAACACTGAAGCTTTCTTT
CSAGTGRNTEAFF
>TRBJ2-1|TRBD1|TRBV19
TGTGCCAGTAGTGACGGTACCGGGACAGGGAGGCATGAGCAGTTCTTC
CASSDGTGTGRHEQFF
>TRBJ2-1|TRBD2|TRBV3-1/TRBV3-2
TGTGCCAGCAGCCAAATAAGACTAGCGGACTCCTACAATGAGCAGTTCTTC
CASSQIRLADSYNEQFF
>TRBJ1-4|.|TRBV28
TGTGCCAGCAGTTCGGGGGGCGGGGTGGAAAAACTGTTTTTT
CASSSGGGVEKLFF
>TRBJ2-1|.|TRBV5-4
TGTGCCAGTCTGGGAGGCTCCTACAATGAGCAGTTCTTC
CASLGGSYNEQFF
>TRBJ2-1|TRBD1|TRBV19
TGTGCCAGTAGTCCGGGACAGGGGTGGAATGAGCAGTTCTTC
CASSPGQGWNEQFF
>TRBJ2-5|.|TRBV6-5
TGTGCCAGCAGTAGGGGGTCCGGGGAGACCCAGTACTTC
CASSRGSGETQYF
>TRBJ1-2|TRBD1|TRBV19
TGTGCCAGTAGTTCACAGGGGAACTATGGCTACACCTTC
CASSSQGNYGYTF
>TRBJ2-7|TRBD2|TRBV6-2/TRBV6-3
TGTGCCAGCAGTTACGTACTAGCGGGAGCCTACGAGCAGTACTTC
CASSYVLAGAYEQYF
>TRBJ2-7|.|TRBV12-3/TRBV12-4
TGTGCCAGCAGTTCGTGGTTGGCGGACGAGCAGTACTTC
CASSSWLADEQYF
>TRBJ2-5|.|TRBV29-1
TGCAGCACCACGCCCGGAGGGGCAGACTACCAAGAGACCCAGTACTTC
CSTTPGGADYQETQYF